This is a list of T cell receptor beta chains from one sample in a study of blood T cell repertoires in COVID-19. TCRdb keeps only in-frame clones here, not all; method: immunoSEQ multiplex PCR. The sample holds approximately 380,000 clones, roughly 90% seen once. The sequencing sample was made of PBMCs or T cells enriched from blood (not recorded which). These receptors came from a woman aged 40 to 49 who had been exposed to COVID-19. The CDR3 runs from the conserved cysteine through the conserved F or W. A D gene is named only where the DNA matches it firmly. Clone size, where shown, is once, few, many, or a class for clones that have expanded.

-	TRBV7-9	-	TRBJ2-5	TGTGCCAGCAGCTTAGTAAGGGGTCACGGTCAGTACTTC	CASSLVRGHGQYF
-	TRBV2	TRBD2	TRBJ2-1	TGTGCCAGCAGCTACCGGACTAGCGGAGGGGTAAATGAGCAGTTCTTC	CASSYRTSGGVNEQFF
once	TRBV30	-	TRBJ1-3	TGTGCCTGGAGTGTAGGTAGAGGTGGCTCTGGAAACACCATATATTTT	CAWSVGRGGSGNTIYF
-	TRBV9	TRBD1	TRBJ1-2	TGTGCCAGCAGCGTAGGCGGACAGGTCAACTATGGCTACACCTTC	CASSVGGQVNYGYTF
-	TRBV6-4	TRBD1	TRBJ2-5	TGTGCCAGCAGTAGGACAGGGGGGTACCAAGAGACCCAGTACTTC	CASSRTGGYQETQYF
-	TRBV9	-	TRBJ1-2	TGTGCCAGCAGCGTAGGTCAAAGGGGCGCGTGGTATGGCTACACCTTC	CASSVGQRGAWYGYTF
-	TRBV18	TRBD2	TRBJ2-1	TGTGCCAGCTCACCACCGACTAGCGGGCGAACCTACAATGAGCAGTTCTTC	CASSPPTSGRTYNEQFF
-	TRBV9	TRBD2	TRBJ2-7	TGTGCCAGCAGCGTAGGGCCGGGAGGGCCTGGGGAGCAGTACTTC	CASSVGPGGPGEQYF
-	TRBV30	-	TRBJ1-5	TGTGCCTGGAGTTTCGGGGGGTCTGGCAATCAGCCCCAGCATTTT	CAWSFGGSGNQPQHF
few	TRBV5-1	TRBD2	TRBJ2-7	TGCGCCAGCAGCTCCCCTACTAGCGGGAGATCCTACGAGCAGTACTTC	CASSSPTSGRSYEQYF
-	TRBV3-1/TRBV3-2	-	TRBJ2-7	TGTGCCAGCAGCCAAGATCGGCAGGGCCCAACAGGCGAGCAGTACTTC	CASSQDRQGPTGEQYF
-	TRBV5-1	-	TRBJ1-2	TGCGCCAGCAGCTTGGCCGATAGAGCTAACTATGGCTACACCTTC	CASSLADRANYGYTF
-	TRBV18	TRBD1	TRBJ1-4	TGTGCCAGCTCACCATCGGGACAGGGGCCTAATGAAAAACTGTTTTTT	CASSPSGQGPNEKLFF
once	TRBV2	-	TRBJ2-7	TGTGCCAGCAGTGAACTAGCGTACGAGCAGTACTTC	CASSELAYEQYF
-	TRBV3-1/TRBV3-2	TRBD1	TRBJ1-2	TGTGCCAGCAGCCAAGGGTTAACAGGGGGCGTCTATGGCTACACCTTC	CASSQGLTGGVYGYTF
-	TRBV29-1	TRBD1	TRBJ2-7	TGCAGCGTTGAGGGACAGGCTTCCTACGAGCAGTACTTC	CSVEGQASYEQYF
-	TRBV7-9	-	TRBJ2-1	TGTGCCAGCAGCTTCCAACAGGGCCACTACAATGAGCAGTTCTTC	CASSFQQGHYNEQFF
-	TRBV3-1/TRBV3-2	-	TRBJ1-6	TGTGCCAGCAGCCCAACGGGACAATTTAATTCACCCCTCCACTTT	CASSPTGQFNSPLHF
-	TRBV4-2	-	TRBJ2-2	TGTGCCAGCAGCCTCAGGACTAACACCGGGGAGCTGTTTTTT	CASSLRTNTGELFF
-	TRBV7-9	-	TRBJ1-2	TGTGCCAGCAGCCCACTCCTCCTGGCGGGTTTTAACTATGGCTACACCTTC	CASSPLLLAGFNYGYTF
once	TRBV4-1	TRBD1	TRBJ1-3	TGCGCCAGCAGCCAAGGGACAGGGGGCTTTGGGAACACCATATATTTT	CASSQGTGGFGNTIYF
-	TRBV7-3	TRBD2	TRBJ2-1	TGTGCCAGCAGCTCGGGACTAGCGGGGGGCTACAATGAGCAGTTCTTC	CASSSGLAGGYNEQFF
-	TRBV3-1/TRBV3-2	TRBD2	TRBJ2-5	TGTGCCAGCAGCCACGAACTAGCGGGAGGCCGTGTACAGACCCAGTACTTC	CASSHELAGGRVQTQYF
-	TRBV2	TRBD2	TRBJ2-3	TGTGCCAGCAGGGGCCAGCGGGGGAGCACAGATACGCAGTATTTT	CASRGQRGSTDTQYF
-	TRBV19	TRBD1	TRBJ1-4	TGTGCCAGTAGTGACAGGGGGCGGGATGAAAAACTGTTTTTT	CASSDRGRDEKLFF
-	TRBV4-1	TRBD2	TRBJ2-7	TGCGCCAGCAGCCAAGACGATGGGACTAGCGGGAGGGCCCTTGAGCAGTACTTC	CASSQDDGTSGRALEQYF
-	TRBV29-1	TRBD1	TRBJ2-1	TGCAGCGTTGGACAGGGGTACAATGAGCAGTTCTTC	CSVGQGYNEQFF
-	TRBV30	-	TRBJ2-5	TGTGCCTGGTCCAGGAGGGGGGGAAGAGGAGAGACCCAGTACTTC	CAWSRRGGRGETQYF
-	TRBV25-1	TRBD1	TRBJ2-3	TGTGCCAGCAGTGACAACAGGGGGCGGACAGATACGCAGTATTTT	CASSDNRGRTDTQYF
-	TRBV7-8	TRBD1	TRBJ2-7	TGTGCCAGCAGCTTAGCGGTTTCTGCGGGACAGGTAGTCTACGAGCAGTACTTC	CASSLAVSAGQVVYEQYF
-	TRBV3-1/TRBV3-2	-	TRBJ2-1	TGTGCCAGCAGCCAAGATTTACGGGCGGGAAACTACAATGAGCAGTTCTTC	CASSQDLRAGNYNEQFF
-	TRBV7-2	-	TRBJ2-3	TGTGCCAGCAGCCCCCATAGCGGAAGCACAGATACGCAGTATTTT	CASSPHSGSTDTQYF
-	TRBV16	-	TRBJ1-2	TGTGCCAGCTTATCCTTAACAGGGTATGATGGCTACACCTTC	CASLSLTGYDGYTF
-	TRBV7-7	-	TRBJ2-5	TGTGCTAGCAGCTGGCGGGCGGGGAGGCAAGAGACCCAGTACTTC	CASSWRAGRQETQYF
-	TRBV7-2	TRBD2	TRBJ2-7	TGTGCCAGCAGCTTAGCGACGAGTGCGGCGGGAGGCTCCTACGAGCAGTACTTC	CASSLATSAAGGSYEQYF
-	TRBV27	TRBD1	TRBJ1-3	TGTGCCAGCAGTTTAAATGGACAGGGGTTGGGAAACACCATATATTTT	CASSLNGQGLGNTIYF
few	TRBV19	-	TRBJ1-2	TGTGCCAGTAGTATTTTTTCTTCCGGGACAAAGGGAGGCTACACCTTC	CASSIFSSGTKGGYTF
-	TRBV7-9	-	TRBJ1-1	TGTGCCAGCAGCGTCATTACAGAGTCTGAAGCTTTCTTT	CASSVITESEAFF
-	TRBV24-1	-	TRBJ1-2	TGTGCCACCAGTGATCAAGGGGTATGGGGCTACACCTTC	CATSDQGVWGYTF
-	TRBV7-9	-	TRBJ2-5	TGTGCCAGCAGCTTAGTCGTCCAAGAGACCCAGTACTTC	CASSLVVQETQYF